The 23 T cell receptor beta chains presented below share a single source sample, sequenced in a study of blood T cell repertoires in COVID-19. Here immunoSEQ multiplex PCR was the method, and the copy in TCRdb shows in-frame clones only, minus some. This sample has about 250,000 clones, with 84% found just once. Sequenced: peripheral blood. The source is a woman in her thirties or forties who had recovered from COVID-19.

This chain uses TRBV5-1 with TRBJ1-4, with D uncertain. CDR1 is SGHRS, CDR2 YFSETQ, per germline. The CDR3 totals 15 residues. Deletions cut 4 bases from V and 1 base from J, with 11 bases between. CDR3 nucleotide sequence: TGCGCCAGCAGCACAGCACGGGGAACTAATGAAAAACTGTTTTTT. It translates to CASSTARGTNEKLFF. Full variable domain (remainder filled in from reference TRBV5-1 and TRBJ1-4): KAGVTQTPRYLIKTRGQQVTLSCSPISGHRSVSWYQQTPGQGLQFLFEYFSETQRNKGNFPGRFSGRQFSNSRSEMNVSTLELGDSALYLCASSTARGTNEKLFFGSGTQLSVL.

V is TRBV7-9 and J is TRBJ2-1; D may be TRBD1 (6 bases). The germline V and J ends were trimmed by 4 bases and 5 bases, with 15 bases remaining between them. The CDR3 covers 15 residues. Germline assignment: CDR1 SEHNR and CDR2 FQNEAQ (reference sequence). The CDR3 is CASSSQGSSNNEQFF. CDR3 DNA: TGTGCCAGCAGCTCGCAGGGGAGTAGCAACAATGAGCAGTTCTTC.

The CDR3 reads CASSLENNSPLHF. The CDR3 region has the DNA TGTGCCAGCAGTTTGGAGAATAATTCACCCCTCCACTTT. This chain joins TRBV28 and TRBJ1-6; D ambiguous. CDR1 is MDHEN, CDR2 SYDVKM, per germline. Between the trimmed V and J ends, which lost 3 bases and 5 bases, there was a span of 5 bases. This CDR3 has 13 residues.

This sequence joins TRBV28 and TRBJ1-3, with no clear D. The CDR3 has 13 residues. Trimming pared 5 bases from V and 2 bases from J, leaving 7 bases between. Per germline, CDR1 MDHEN and CDR2 SYDVKM. The CDR3 sequence: CASSLAAGNTIYF. DNA of the CDR3: TGTGCCAGCAGTCTGGCAGCTGGAAACACCATATATTTT. Full variable domain (remainder filled in from reference TRBV28 and TRBJ1-3): DVKVTQSSRYLVKRTGEKVFLECVQDMDHENMFWYRQDPGLGLRLIYFSYDVKMKEKGDIPEGYSVSREKKERFSLILESASTNQTSMYLCASSLAAGNTIYFGEGSWLTVV.

This chain connects TRBV10-3 to TRBJ2-5, with D uncertain. The CDR3 length is 14 residues. Germline CDR1 is ENHRY and CDR2 is SYGVKD. V was cut by 4 bases and J by 2 bases, with 11 bases left in between. DNA of the CDR3: TGTGCCATCAGTGCAGGCTTCAGACAAGAGACCCAGTACTTC. Amino acids: CAISAGFRQETQYF.

The chain links TRBV28 to TRBJ1-5; D perhaps matches TRBD1 (5 bases). The V end was cut by 4 bases, the J end by 0 bases, with 25 bases between. The V gene's germline CDR1 is MDHEN and CDR2 SYDVKM. The CDR3 contains 20 residues. CDR3 nucleotide sequence: TGTGCCAGCAGTTCCGACAGTGCAGATACAAACTGGTATAGCAATCAGCCCCAGCATTTT. It is translated as CASSSDSADTNWYSNQPQHF.

This clone was seen only a few times. The chain has TRBV5-1 and TRBJ2-3, with a tentative D call TRBD1 (5 bases). The CDR3 sequence is 14 residues long. CDR1 and CDR2 from the germline V gene are SGHRS and YFSETQ. The V end lost 2 bases, the J end lost 2 bases, and 9 bases lay between the germline ends. The CDR3 DNA follows: TGCGCCAGCAGCTTAGGACAAATCACAGATACGCAGTATTTT. It yields the protein CASSLGQITDTQYF.

J is TRBJ2-1 and V is TRBV6-4; 10 nucleotides match TRBD1. CDR3 length: 15 amino acids. The V and J ends lost 6 bases and 3 bases, in that order; junction bases with no gene match: 5. Germline CDR1 and CDR2: MRHNA and SNTAGT. CDR3 residues: CASSRTGGDYNEQFF. The CDR3 nucleotides are TGTGCCAGCAGCCGGACAGGGGGAGACTACAATGAGCAGTTCTTC.

The rearrangement joins TRBV7-3 to TRBJ2-1; 15 positions agree with TRBD2. The CDR3 consists of 18 residues. In germline, CDR1 is SGHTA, CDR2 FQGTGA. Unmatched junction bases numbered 7, after V lost 3 bases and J lost 4 bases. This CDR3 reads CASSFAPGLAGGYNEQFF. DNA for the CDR3: TGTGCCAGCAGCTTCGCCCCGGGACTAGCGGGGGGTTACAATGAGCAGTTCTTC.

The rearrangement uses TRBV7-2 and TRBJ2-1, with D tentatively TRBD1 (5 bases). The germline CDR1 and CDR2 sequences are SGHTA and FQGNSA. The CDR3 sequence is 15 residues long. The V end lost 6 bases, the J end lost 3 bases, and 15 bases lay between the germline ends. The CDR3 nucleotides read TGTGCCAGCAGTTCCGGACACTTAATCTACAATGAGCAGTTCTTC. Protein: CASSSGHLIYNEQFF.

There are a few counts of this clone. The V gene is TRBV27, the J gene TRBJ2-3, with a weak D call TRBD2 (7 bases). V was pared by 7 bases and J by 4 bases, with 15 bases between. The germline CDR1 and CDR2 sequences are MNHEY and SMNVEV (reference sequence). The CDR3 is 14 residues long. Here the CDR3 reads CASKGGRLADTQYF. The CDR3 bases are TGTGCCAGCAAGGGGGGGCGCTTGGCAGATACGCAGTATTTT.

This chain connects TRBV10-2 to TRBJ1-1; 8 bases are a match to TRBD1. V trimming: 3 bases; J trimming: 5 bases; junction bases outside the gene matches: 11. The CDR3 is 16 amino acids. CDR1 and CDR2 (germline): WSHSY, SAAADI. CDR3 protein: CASSDTKDRGLTEAFF. The CDR3 DNA follows: TGCGCCAGCAGTGACACTAAAGACAGGGGTCTTACTGAAGCTTTCTTT.

This rearrangement joins TRBV5-6 to TRBJ2-7; maybe TRBD1 (6 bases). The CDR3 sequence is 16 residues long. Germline CDR1 reads SGHDT; CDR2 reads YYEEEE. V was pared by 5 bases and J by 0 bases, with 18 bases between. Here the CDR3 reads CASRRIADSSSYEQYF. CDR3 DNA: TGTGCCAGCAGACGTATTGCGGACAGCTCCTCCTACGAGCAGTACTTC.

This chain joins TRBV2 and TRBJ2-1, with 10 nucleotides matching TRBD1. CDR3 size: 14 residues. CDR1 SNHLY and CDR2 FYNNEI come from the germline V gene. V lost 9 bases and J lost 7; bases outside the gene matches: 9. CDR3 nucleotide sequence: TGTGCCAGTAACCGGGACAGGGGAAGAAATGAGCAGTTCTTC. Its translation is CASNRDRGRNEQFF.

This clone has a single count. The chain combines TRBV28 with TRBJ2-3; D is unclear. With 3 bases removed from V and 0 bases from J, the gap between germline ends came to 7 bases. CDR1 is MDHEN and CDR2 is SYDVKM in the germline V gene. This CDR3 has 14 residues. Here the CDR3 reads CASSLVESTDTQYF. The CDR3, as DNA: TGTGCCAGCAGTTTGGTGGAGAGCACAGATACGCAGTATTTT.

The CDR3 DNA follows: TGTGCCACCAGTGATCCCGGGACAGGGATCAATGGCTACACCTTC. This codes for CATSDPGTGINGYTF. The genes are TRBV24-1 and TRBJ1-2; TRBD1 matches at 9 bases. From germline, CDR1 is KGHDR and CDR2 SFDVKD. This CDR3 has 15 residues. V trimming: 3 bases; J trimming: 6 bases; junction bases outside the gene matches: 7.

CDR3 bases: TGCGCCAGCAGCACCCACCCCGACAGCTATACAGGTTCACCCCTCCACTTT. It specifies CASSTHPDSYTGSPLHF. The rearrangement links TRBV4-1 to TRBJ1-6, with TRBD1 as a possible D gene (5 bases). Germline CDR1 MGHRA, CDR2 YSYEKL. Trimming took off 5 bases at V and 9 bases at J, with 23 bases between the two ends. This CDR3 has 17 residues.

This clone was seen only once. The chain carries TRBV5-1 and TRBJ1-2; 7 bases are shared with TRBD1. Germline V lookup: CDR1 SGHRS, CDR2 YFSETQ. The CDR3 sequence is 15 residues long. Trimming cost V 4 bases and J 4 bases; bases outside gene matches: 10. The CDR3 bases are TGCGCCAGCAGCCCCGGACAGGAGTCTAGCTATGGCTACACCTTC. The encoded protein is CASSPGQESSYGYTF.

The chain has TRBV5-1 and TRBJ1-1, with D tentatively TRBD1 (5 bases). With 0 bases removed from V and 0 bases from J, the gap between germline ends came to 6 bases. This CDR3 is built from 14 residues. The V gene's germline CDR1 is SGHRS and CDR2 YFSETQ. In DNA form, the CDR3 reads TGCGCCAGCAGCTTGGGGGGCTTGAACACTGAAGCTTTCTTT. Amino acid sequence: CASSLGGLNTEAFF.

The chain joins TRBV6-5 to TRBJ1-2; D is undetermined. Trimming shortened V by 4 bases and J by 4 bases, and 13 bases separated the two germline ends. The CDR3 covers 14 residues. Germline lookup yields CDR1 MNHEY and CDR2 SVGAGI. CDR3 DNA sequence: TGTGCCAGCAGTTCCGGGGTCTCTCTCTATGGCTACACCTTC. Translation: CASSSGVSLYGYTF.

In this sample, this clone turned up a few times. V usage is TRBV6-1 and J usage is TRBJ2-3; the D gene is possibly TRBD2 (7 bases). Germline lookup yields CDR1 MNHNS and CDR2 SASEGT. This CDR3 has 15 residues. Between the trimmed V and J ends, which lost 1 base and 1 base, there was a span of 9 bases. The CDR3 DNA reads TGTGCCAGCAGTGAAGGCGGGGGCGGCACAGATACGCAGTATTTT. It encodes CASSEGGGGTDTQYF.

The chain has TRBV6-6 and TRBJ2-1; D may be TRBD2 (6 bases). V lost 6 bases and J 4 bases, leaving 22 bases between the germline ends. The CDR3 has 17 residues. Germline-derived CDR1 and CDR2 are MNHNY and SVGAGI (reference sequence). CDR3 protein: CASSRIGGISGYNEQFF. The DNA of the CDR3 is TGTGCCAGCAGCCGAATAGGAGGGATATCGGGTTACAATGAGCAGTTCTTC.

This clone was seen just once. The chain carries TRBV25-1 and TRBJ2-5; no reliable D call. The germline V gene encodes CDR1 MGHDK and CDR2 SYGVNS. CDR3 length: 14 amino acids. The germline V and J ends were trimmed by 1 base and 2 bases, with 8 bases remaining between them. In DNA form, the CDR3 reads TGTGCCAGCAGTGAATTAGTTTGGCAAGAGACCCAGTACTTC. It specifies CASSELVWQETQYF.